One sample yielded the 2 T cell receptor beta chains listed below, sequenced in a study of blood T cell repertoires in COVID-19. Libraries were prepared by immunoSEQ multiplex PCR; TCRdb keeps only in-frame clonotypes and omits some of them. The sample carries a few hundred thousand clones, over 75% recorded once. Sequencing was carried out using PBMCs or T cells enriched from blood (not recorded which). Receptor source: a woman aged 18-29 years who had been exposed to COVID-19.

The genes are TRBV19 and TRBJ1-2, with 7 bases identical to TRBD1. After removal of 5 bases from V and 5 bases from J, the junction contained 11 bases not matched to a gene. The CDR3 is 15 amino acids. Germline CDR1 LNHDA, CDR2 SQIVND (reference sequence). The CDR3, as DNA: TGTGCCAGTAGTCCTTGGACAGGCGAACCTTATGGCTACACCTTC. Amino acids: CASSPWTGEPYGYTF.

On this clone itself: The identical CDR3 is also encoded by other nucleotide sequences in the sample. The chain recombines TRBV6-5 with TRBJ1-2, with no clear D. CDR1 and CDR2 from the germline V gene are MNHEY and SVGAGI. The V end lost 0 bases, the J end lost 1 base, and 9 bases lay between the germline ends. This CDR3 spans 15 amino acids. The CDR3 bases are TGTGCCAGCAGTTACTCAGGAGGTGTTAACTATGGCTACACCTTC. The encoded protein is CASSYSGGVNYGYTF.